Below are 22 T cell receptor beta chains sequenced from a single sample in a study of cytomegalovirus exposure and HLA in healthy donors. The PCR made use of 60 Vbeta and 13 Jbeta primers. Using immunoSEQ multiplex PCR, the repertoire was profiled, and TCRdb retains in-frame clones only, with some absent. Here the sample spans roughly 150,000 clones, roughly 9.4% being singletons. Sequences were obtained from PBMCs. Every receptor here comes from a male donor in good health and CMV-seronegative.

This clone was counted a few times. The chain combines TRBV6-1 with TRBJ1-2, with a possible D match to TRBD1 (5 bases). The V gene lost 2 bases and the J gene lost 7 bases, with 14 bases spanning the gap. Germline V gives CDR1 MNHNS, CDR2 SASEGT. There are 14 residues in the CDR3. The CDR3 spells CASSERGGPGGYTF. The CDR3 coding sequence is TGTGCCAGCAGTGAACGGGGGGGTCCGGGTGGCTACACCTTC.

This clone appeared a few times. The rearrangement uses TRBV5-8 and TRBJ1-1; 9 positions agree with TRBD1. There are 16 residues in the CDR3. Trimming at V came to 6 bases and at J to 1 base, leaving 10 bases not matched to a gene. Germline V gives CDR1 SGHTS, CDR2 YDEGEE. CDR3 nucleotides: TGTGCCAGCAACTCAAGACCGGGACAGGGGAACACTGAAGCTTTCTTT. Its translation: CASNSRPGQGNTEAFF.

The V call is TRBV27, the J call TRBJ1-4; TRBD1 is a possible D gene (5 bases). Germline V gene lookup returns CDR1 MNHEY and CDR2 SMNVEV (reference sequence). The CDR3 is made up of 14 amino acids. The V end lost 0 bases, the J end lost 7 bases, and 9 bases lay between the germline ends. CDR3 region: CASSLSWGGEKLFF. CDR3 DNA sequence: TGTGCCAGCAGTTTATCGTGGGGGGGTGAAAAACTGTTTTTT.

The J gene is TRBJ2-2, the V gene TRBV6-1, with TRBD2 as a possible D gene (5 bases). The V end was cut by 0 bases, the J end by 7 bases, with 15 bases between. CDR1 is MNHNS, CDR2 SASEGT, per germline. The CDR3 totals 16 residues. The CDR3 bases are TGTGCCAGCAGTGAAGCGCAAAGGACTTTACTCGGGGAGCTGTTTTTT. Protein: CASSEAQRTLLGELFF.

V and J are TRBV5-6 and TRBJ1-2, with 9 positions matching TRBD1. V dropped 1 base and J dropped 4; count of bases not matched to a gene: 5. Germline values: CDR1 SGHDT, CDR2 YYEEEE. CDR3 length: 15 residues. The DNA of the CDR3 is TGTGCCAGCAGCTTGCCGGGACAGGGACCCTATGGCTACACCTTC. Translation gives CASSLPGQGPYGYTF.

As DNA, the CDR3 is TGTGCCAGTAGTATAAGCAGGGGGAAGGAGACCCAGTACTTC. The encoded protein is CASSISRGKETQYF. The chain employs TRBV19 and TRBJ2-5; 7 positions match TRBD1. The ends lost 2 bases at V and 5 bases at J; junction bases unmatched: 5. Germline V gives CDR1 LNHDA, CDR2 SQIVND (reference sequence). This CDR3 spans 14 amino acids.

The chain recombines TRBV19 with TRBJ2-2, with D possibly matching TRBD1 (5 bases). Germline V CDR1 and CDR2: LNHDA, SQIVND (reference sequence). Trimming cost V 5 bases and J 3 bases, with 7 bases left between them. CDR3 length: 13 amino acids. The CDR3 DNA is TGTGCCAGTAGTGGACACGACACCGGGGAGCTGTTTTTT. It specifies CASSGHDTGELFF.

Only a few counts were recorded for this clone. This rearrangement joins TRBV6-6 to TRBJ1-1; D is possibly TRBD1 (5 bases). Germline-derived CDR1 and CDR2 are MNHNY and SVGAGI (reference sequence). Between the trimmed V and J ends, which lost 2 bases and 3 bases, there was a span of 16 bases. The CDR3 loop spans 16 amino acids. The CDR3 loop is CASSYRGGEGYTEAFF. The CDR3 region has the DNA TGTGCCAGCAGTTACCGGGGGGGGGAGGGATACACTGAAGCTTTCTTT.

This clone was observed once. CDR3 region: CASSSPAGGGANVLTF. The CDR3 nucleotides are TGTGCCAGCAGTTCCCCCGCCGGAGGTGGGGCCAACGTCCTGACTTTC. The chain links TRBV28 to TRBJ2-6, with D possibly matching TRBD2 (5 bases). V lost 4 bases, J lost 3 bases, and 13 bases lay in between. CDR3 size: 16 residues. The germline V gene encodes CDR1 MDHEN and CDR2 SYDVKM.

This clone was counted between two and nine times. CDR3 loop: CASSLSTTGGKSPLHF. The CDR3 DNA reads TGTGCCAGCAGTTTATCCACGACAGGGGGGAAATCACCCCTCCACTTT. The chain employs TRBV27 and TRBJ1-6; 9 bases match TRBD1. Germline loops: CDR1 MNHEY, CDR2 SMNVEV (reference sequence). The V gene end was trimmed by 0 bases and the J gene end by 10 bases; junction bases not matched to a gene: 7. This CDR3 spans 16 amino acids.

The chain has TRBV5-6 and TRBJ2-3; D might be TRBD2 (5 bases). V was cut by 0 bases and J by 4 bases, with 15 bases left in between. CDR1 is SGHDT, CDR2 YYEEEE, per germline. This CDR3 spans 16 amino acids. The CDR3: CASSLGFGTGSDTQYF. CDR3 nucleotide sequence: TGTGCCAGCAGCTTGGGATTCGGAACGGGATCAGATACGCAGTATTTT.

This clone was detected only a few times. The V call is TRBV7-2, the J call TRBJ2-4; 11 nucleotides line up with TRBD1. V was pared by 3 bases and J by 1 base, with 8 bases of the junction left unmatched. This CDR3 contains 18 residues. Germline CDR1 SGHTA, CDR2 FQGNSA. The CDR3 region is CASSFRTGGDSAKNIQYF. The CDR3 nucleotides are TGTGCCAGCAGCTTTAGGACAGGGGGCGATTCTGCCAAAAACATTCAGTACTTC.

This clone is a singleton in its sample. The rearrangement links TRBV30 to TRBJ2-1; tentative D call: TRBD2 (6 bases). Trimming left V 1 base short and J 15 bases short, with 16 bases between. In germline, CDR1 is GTSNPN, CDR2 SVGIG (reference sequence). The CDR3 covers 12 residues. The CDR3 DNA follows: TGTGCCTGGAGTGAAGGAGGGCGTAATCGGTTCTTC. As protein: CAWSEGGRNRFF. Using reference TRBV30 and TRBJ2-1 for the parts outside the CDR3, the full variable domain is SQTIHQWPATLVQPVGSPLSLECTVEGTSNPNLYWYRQAAGRGLQLLFYSVGIGQISSEVPQNLSASRPQDRQFILSSKKLLLSDSGFYLCAWSEGGRNRFFGPGTRLTVL.

This sequence joins TRBV2 and TRBJ1-1; 8 bases map to TRBD1. The ends lost 1 base at V and 1 base at J; junction bases unmatched: 2. CDR3 length equals 15 residues. CDR1 is SNHLY, CDR2 FYNNEI, per germline. The CDR3 is CASSEGTGRNTEAFF. For the CDR3, the DNA is TGTGCCAGCAGTGAAGGGACAGGGCGGAACACTGAAGCTTTCTTT.

This rearrangement joins TRBV19 to TRBJ2-1; 8 bases map to TRBD2. CDR1 is LNHDA and CDR2 is SQIVND in the germline V gene (reference sequence). V dropped 6 bases and J dropped 6; count of bases not matched to a gene: 10. This CDR3 region has 15 residues. CDR3 in DNA: TGTGCCAGTAGCTTCCCCCCGGCGGGGGGCAATGAGCAGTTCTTC. It yields the protein CASSFPPAGGNEQFF.

This chain joins TRBV18 and TRBJ1-2; 9 bases are shared with TRBD1. J lost 6 bases, V lost 3 bases, and 8 bases had no gene match. CDR1 KGHSH and CDR2 LQKENI come from the germline V gene. This CDR3 comprises 15 residues. This chain's CDR3 is CASSPETGGKDGYTF. CDR3 sequence (DNA): TGTGCCAGCTCACCCGAGACAGGGGGAAAAGATGGCTACACCTTC. Filled out from reference TRBV18 and TRBJ1-2, the complete variable domain reads NAGVMQNPRHLVRRRGQEARLRCSPMKGHSHVYWYRQLPEEGLKFMVYLQKENIIDESGMPKERFSAEFPKEGPSILRIQQVVRGDSAAYFCASSPETGGKDGYTFGSGTRLTVV.

The chain is built from TRBV18 and TRBJ2-1, with 7 bases lining up with TRBD2. V lost 8 bases, J lost 9 bases, and 10 bases stayed unmatched. The CDR3 extends over 13 amino acids. Germline V lookup: CDR1 KGHSH, CDR2 LQKENI. The CDR3 bases are TGTGCCAGCCAATTCCCGGGGGGAGGTGAGCAGTTCTTC. Amino acids: CASQFPGGGEQFF.

As concerns this clone: This sample includes further DNA sequences coding for the same CDR3. The chain carries TRBV19 and TRBJ1-1; 7 positions match TRBD1. J gave up 8 bases and V 1 base, and 7 bases lay outside the gene matches. The CDR3 contains 14 residues. Germline V gives CDR1 LNHDA, CDR2 SQIVND (reference sequence). Here the CDR3 reads CASSIASGGTEAFF. CDR3 sequence (DNA): TGTGCCAGTAGTATAGCGTCAGGGGGAACCGAAGCTTTCTTT.

In its sample, this clone was seen a few times. CDR3 bases: TGTGCCATCAGTGGGCGGGACCGTGCGAACACCGGGGAGCTGTTTTTT. Translated, it gives CAISGRDRANTGELFF. This rearrangement joins TRBV10-3 to TRBJ2-2; the D gene is possibly TRBD2 (6 bases). The CDR3 extends over 16 amino acids. In germline, CDR1 is ENHRY, CDR2 SYGVKD. The ends were cut back, 4 bases at V and 0 bases at J, with 12 bases in the middle.

This clone was counted between two and nine times. The chain carries TRBV5-4 and TRBJ2-7; no clear D gene. V was cut by 4 bases and J by 7 bases, with 15 bases left in between. The CDR3 length is 13 residues. The germline CDR1 and CDR2 sequences are SGHNT and YYREEE (reference sequence). CDR3 in amino acids: CASSPPGSSEQYF. The CDR3 bases are TGTGCCAGCAGCCCGCCGGGTTCTAGTGAGCAGTACTTC.

This clone was counted only a few times. The CDR3 loop is CASSVASVSYEQYF. The CDR3 nucleotides read TGTGCCAGCAGCGTAGCCTCAGTCTCCTACGAGCAGTACTTC. The chain couples TRBV9 to TRBJ2-7; D gene ambiguous. CDR3 length: 14 residues. The germline V and J ends were trimmed by 0 bases and 0 bases, with 7 bases remaining between them. Germline V gives CDR1 SGDLS, CDR2 YYNGEE.

The table lists this clone with a few counts. The chain recombines TRBV5-8 with TRBJ2-7; weak D call: TRBD1 (6 bases). In germline, CDR1 is SGHTS, CDR2 YDEGEE. Trimming shortened V by 4 bases and J by 4 bases, and 12 bases separated the two germline ends. The CDR3 covers 13 residues. The CDR3 bases are TGTGCCAGCAGCCGAGGACAGTTTTACGAGCAGTACTTC. Its translation: CASSRGQFYEQYF.